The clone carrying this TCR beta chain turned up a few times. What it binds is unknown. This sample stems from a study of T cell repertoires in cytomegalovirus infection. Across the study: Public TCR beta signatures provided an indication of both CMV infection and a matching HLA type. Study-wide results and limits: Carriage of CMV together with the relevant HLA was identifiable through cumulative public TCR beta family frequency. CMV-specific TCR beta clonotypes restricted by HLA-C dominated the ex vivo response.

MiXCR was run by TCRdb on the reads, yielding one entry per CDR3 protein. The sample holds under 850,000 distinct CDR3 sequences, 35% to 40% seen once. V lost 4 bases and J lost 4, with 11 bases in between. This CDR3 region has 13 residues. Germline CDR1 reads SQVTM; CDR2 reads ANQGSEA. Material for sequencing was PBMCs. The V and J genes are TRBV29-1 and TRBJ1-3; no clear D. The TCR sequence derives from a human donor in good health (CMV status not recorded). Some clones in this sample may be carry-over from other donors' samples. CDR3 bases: TGCAGCGTTGTCCAGCGAATGGGAAACACCATATATTTT. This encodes CSVVQRMGNTIYF.